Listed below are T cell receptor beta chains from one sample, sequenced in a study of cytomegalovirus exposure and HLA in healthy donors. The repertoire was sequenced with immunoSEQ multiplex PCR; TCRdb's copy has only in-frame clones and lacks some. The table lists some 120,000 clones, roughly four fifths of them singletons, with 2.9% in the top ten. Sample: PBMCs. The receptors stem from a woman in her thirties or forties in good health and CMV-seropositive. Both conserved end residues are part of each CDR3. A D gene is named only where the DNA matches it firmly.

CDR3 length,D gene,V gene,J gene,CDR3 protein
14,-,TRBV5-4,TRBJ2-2,CASGLDFDTGELFF
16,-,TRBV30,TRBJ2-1,CAWSLRSGGVRDEQFF
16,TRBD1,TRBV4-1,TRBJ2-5,CASSQLRGLGLETQYF
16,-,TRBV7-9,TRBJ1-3,CASSLAIGESGNTIYF
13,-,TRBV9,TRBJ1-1,CASSVFEDTEAFF
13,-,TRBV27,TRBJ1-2,CASSPSGRIGYTF
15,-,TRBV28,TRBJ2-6,CASSRDSSGANVLTF
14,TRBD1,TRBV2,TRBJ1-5,CASSEGDRDQPQHF
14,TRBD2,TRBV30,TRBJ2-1,CAWSAGGSLYEQFF
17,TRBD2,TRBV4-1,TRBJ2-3,CASSQDWLAGSTDTQYF
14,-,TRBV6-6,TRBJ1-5,CASSVDSPNQPQHF
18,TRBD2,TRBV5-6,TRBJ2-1,CASSLVGTSGGTHNEQFF
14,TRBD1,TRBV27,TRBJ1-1,CASSLQGAITEAFF
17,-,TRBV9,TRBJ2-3,CASSAGPGRGMVDTQYF
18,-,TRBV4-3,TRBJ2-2,CASSQGVIGDTNTGELFF
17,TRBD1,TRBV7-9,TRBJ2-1,CASSSIPGGAGGGEQFF
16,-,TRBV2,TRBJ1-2,CASSEALRGRDGGYTF
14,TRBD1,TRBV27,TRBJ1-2,CASSFNTGGGGYTF
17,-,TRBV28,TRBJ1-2,CASSLSSMTDVGYGYTF
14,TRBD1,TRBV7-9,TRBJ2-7,CASSPRQGSYEQYF
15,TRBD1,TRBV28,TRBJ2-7,CASTSPGQGPHEQYF
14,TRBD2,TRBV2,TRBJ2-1,CASRTSPVHNEQFF
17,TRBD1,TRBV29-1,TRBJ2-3,CSAPESGGGRGADTQYF
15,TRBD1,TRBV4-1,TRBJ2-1,CASSQPFDRDDEQFF
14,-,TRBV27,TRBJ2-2,CASSSGSPSGELFF
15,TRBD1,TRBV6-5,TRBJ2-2,CASRSGTGETGELFF
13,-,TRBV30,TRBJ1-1,CAWITGMRTEAFF
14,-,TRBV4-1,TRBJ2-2,CASSPPSNTGELFF
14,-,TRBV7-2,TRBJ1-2,CASSLVHRSSGYTF
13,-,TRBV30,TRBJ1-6,CACGRIDNSPLHF
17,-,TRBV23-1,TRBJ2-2,CASSRLGEGANTGELFF
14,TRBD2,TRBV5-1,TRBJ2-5,CASFSGRGQETQYF
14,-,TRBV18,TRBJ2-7,CASSDTGTSYEQYF
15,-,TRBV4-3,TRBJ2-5,CASSQDFGVRETQYF
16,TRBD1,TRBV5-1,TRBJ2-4,CASSPGQGGPKNIQYF
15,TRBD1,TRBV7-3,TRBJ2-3,CASSPRQGVADTQYF
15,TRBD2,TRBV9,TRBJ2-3,CASSVLAGYTDTQYF
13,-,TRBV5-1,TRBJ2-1,CASSFLGVDEQFF
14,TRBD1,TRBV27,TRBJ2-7,CASSKWDRAYEQYF
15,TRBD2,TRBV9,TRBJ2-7,CASSVQAGGSYEQYF
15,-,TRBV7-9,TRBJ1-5,CASSLGALSNQPQHF
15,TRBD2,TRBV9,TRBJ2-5,CASNALGTSVETQYF
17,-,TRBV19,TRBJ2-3,CASSIARSEGGTDTQYF
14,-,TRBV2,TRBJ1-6,CASRGRAENSPLHF
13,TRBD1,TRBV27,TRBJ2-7,CASSDRGLGEQYF
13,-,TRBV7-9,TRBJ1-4,CASSKGQNEKLFF
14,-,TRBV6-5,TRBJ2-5,CASTPDISQETQYF
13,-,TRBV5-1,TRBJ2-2,CASSLGATGELFF
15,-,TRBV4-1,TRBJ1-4,CASSLGSGDSEKLFF
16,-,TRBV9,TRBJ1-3,CASSENSGISGNTIYF
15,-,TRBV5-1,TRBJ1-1,CASSSLGTMNTEAFF